This TCR beta chain was retrieved from a study of a mutant IDH1 vaccine in newly diagnosed glioma (dated by TCRdb to the early 2020s). Broadly, across the study: In the chemotherapy-containing groups, vaccination started alongside temozolomide cycles, whereas in patients who had radiotherapy alone it started 4-6 weeks after radiotherapy. Longitudinal TCRB deep sequencing was performed for about two dozen treated patients wherever samples were available for exploratory analyses. Before enrollment, patients had received standard therapy of radiotherapy alone, temozolomide alone, or radiochemotherapy with temozolomide; most received the combination. Visit V12 was the week-35 safety follow-up and visit V13 was the week-47 end of study. Peripheral blood was collected at six visits: V03 (baseline), V05, V07, V10, V12 and V13. Of the 32 patients who were treated, approximately 60% were male and roughly 38% were female, and the mean age was about 40 years. The paper as a whole reports these results and caveats: Pseudoprogression seemed to be unrelated to changes in the top peripheral T cell clonotypes found by TCRB sequencing. Immune responses induced by the vaccine were seen in 93.3% of patients across multiple MHC alleles. PBMC samples for TCRB deep sequencing were selected based on availability. According to the authors, sample limitations meant that analyses of patient blood samples could not be reproduced.

Worth noting for this clone: This receptor's antigen is unknown. Base qualities were left out, and no much larger clone turns up one base away.

The time point label on this specimen signifies: week 35, safety follow-up. A 20-mer mutant IDH1 peptide at 300 micrograms in Montanide made up each vaccine dose, which was injected subcutaneously together with topical imiquimod. Patients were given eight vaccinations, in weeks 1, 3, 5, 7, 11, 15, 19 and 23, which matched visits V03 through V10. Newly diagnosed WHO grade 3 or 4 IDH1-mutant astrocytomas showing loss of nuclear ATRX were present in the donors. The samples were drawn from NOA16, a multicentre, single-arm, open-label phase I trial in Germany that tested a mutant IDH1 peptide vaccine in humans for the first time. The DNeasy Blood and Tissue Kit was used to extract genomic DNA from EDTA blood for TCRB sequencing. The library was built by means of the immunoSEQ multiplex PCR assay. Rearranged TCR beta chain sequences were amplified using the hsTCRB Kit according to the manufacturer's protocol. An Illumina MiSeq was used to sequence the TCRB libraries. For the original study's pipeline: The proprietary platform of the kit vendor was used for demultiplexing, trimming and gene mapping. Sourced from immuneACCESS, this table was stored by TCRdb with only in-frame sequences that have V and J called. A share of the clones is absent; for the studies checked, an unresolved V gene accounts for under half, and the remainder has no known explanation. Clonal size and the V and J genes are those of that table, whereas D and trimming came from the DNA. In all, the sample holds about 31,000 clones, and more than 65% of those were seen once. Of the sample, over 15% falls within the top ten clones.

CDR1 and CDR2 were assigned from the germline V gene as MNHNS and SASEGT. Reading from cysteine to phenylalanine, the CDR3 counts 14 amino acids. The only DNA kept is the CDR3, 42 bases in frame from the first base. The trim is 6 bases for V and 8 bases for J, with a gap of 16 bases between the germline ends. The clonotype originates from a man aged 25 to 40 with glioma. This sequence uses TRBV6-1 and TRBJ1-4; the D gene is possibly TRBD1, with 5 bases matching. Sample: PBMCs, taken from a glioma patient whose treatment included an IDH1 peptide vaccine. For the CDR3, the sequence is CASSHGGPQEKLFF. The DNA sequence follows: TGTGCCAGCAGCCACGGGGGTCCACAAGAAAAACTGTTTTTT.